In this sample, the clone carrying this TCR beta chain turned up many times. Its target is unknown. Via MiXCR, TCRdb re-called the reads, giving one row per CDR3 protein. The table has around 120,000 distinct CDR3 sequences, around 45% seen once. These data belong to a study of T cell repertoires in cytomegalovirus infection. The overall study: Well-studied HLA-B-restricted epitopes and recently identified HLA-C-restricted epitopes of CMV were both used in the study. The public TCR beta signatures pointed to both CMV infection and matching HLA type. Regarding the study as a whole: Carriage of CMV together with the relevant HLA was identifiable through cumulative public TCR beta family frequency. HLA-C-restricted TCR beta clonotypes specific for CMV led the ex vivo response.

Specimen: CD8+ T cells from cultured PBMCs, collected from culture after CMV antigen stimulation. The receptor was derived from a human donor in good health (CMV status not recorded). Some clones in this sample may be carry-over from other donors' samples.

In DNA, the CDR3 is TGCGCCAGCAGCCAAGAGCTCAATGAGCAGTTCTTC. Protein product: CASSQELNEQFF. The genes are TRBV4-1 and TRBJ2-1; no firm D call. V was clipped by 0 bases and J by 6 bases, with 3 bases between them. Germline assignment: CDR1 MGHRA and CDR2 YSYEKL. The CDR3 runs 12 residues.